These 23 T cell receptor beta chains were sequenced from one sample in a study of OX40 agonist ivuxolimab in advanced cancers. The library was obtained by the immunoSEQ multiplex PCR assay. Not all clones reach the TCRdb copy of this immuneACCESS table, which keeps in-frame sequences only. Checked studies attribute under half of the gap to unresolved V genes and leave the rest unexplained. The sample table shows about 79,000 clones, and roughly nine tenths are seen once. The ten largest clones take up 0.8% to 1% of the sample. Sample: CD4+ or CD8+ T cells sorted from blood, taken in a trial of the OX40 agonist ivuxolimab. These TCRs come from an adult with an advanced solid tumor such as melanoma, head and neck, liver or kidney cancer.

This clone appeared once. The chain joins TRBV7-9 to TRBJ2-3; D not resolved. CDR3 length: 14 residues. The germline gives CDR1 SEHNR, CDR2 FQNEAQ (reference sequence). Trimming took off 4 bases at V and 4 bases at J, with 12 bases between the two ends. CDR3 in amino acids: CASSSTRSPDTQYF. The CDR3 nucleotides read TGTGCCAGCAGCTCTACCCGGAGCCCAGATACGCAGTATTTT.

The rearrangement links TRBV27 to TRBJ1-5; TRBD1 matches at 12 bases. The V gene's germline CDR1 is MNHEY and CDR2 SMNVEV (reference sequence). The CDR3 covers 17 residues. J lost 4 bases, V lost 3 bases, and 7 bases had no gene match. The CDR3 nucleotides are TGTGCCAGCAGTTTTTGGTCGGGACAGGGGGCAAATCAGCCCCAGCATTTT. It yields the protein CASSFWSGQGANQPQHF.

This chain uses TRBV2 with TRBJ1-1, with 8 positions matching TRBD1. V shed 6 bases, J shed 11 bases, and the junction held 5 bases outside the gene matches. The CDR3 totals 11 residues. Germline V gives CDR1 SNHLY, CDR2 FYNNEI. The CDR3 here is CASSTDRGAFF. The CDR3, as DNA: TGTGCCAGCAGCACCGACAGGGGTGCTTTCTTT.

This chain links TRBV28 with TRBJ2-1; 7 nucleotides align to TRBD2. CDR3 length: 15 residues. Looked up from germline, CDR1 is MDHEN and CDR2 is SYDVKM. J was trimmed by 8 bases and V by 6 bases; bases with no gene match: 13. The CDR3 bases are TGTGCCAGCAGGCCGAGGACCCCGACTAGCTATGAGCAGTTCTTC. Residues: CASRPRTPTSYEQFF.

This clone came up a few times. V gene TRBV6-5 combines with J gene TRBJ2-5, with TRBD1 as a possible D gene (5 bases). This CDR3 is 14 amino acids long. V gave up 4 bases and J gave up 0 bases, with 9 bases separating them. The germline gives CDR1 MNHEY, CDR2 SVGAGI. This CDR3 reads CASSSTADQETQYF. CDR3 in DNA: TGTGCCAGCAGTTCGACAGCCGACCAAGAGACCCAGTACTTC.

This sequence joins TRBV11-2 and TRBJ1-2, with D possibly being TRBD1 (6 bases). This CDR3 has 14 amino acids. Germline CDR1 reads SGHAT; CDR2 reads FQNNGV. V lost 5 bases and J 0 bases, leaving 10 bases between the germline ends. CDR3 residues: CASSPRTANYGYTF. The CDR3 DNA reads TGTGCCAGCAGCCCCCGGACAGCTAACTATGGCTACACCTTC.

In this sample, this clone turned up once. This chain uses TRBV9 with TRBJ2-5; D call uncertain. The CDR3 runs 12 residues. CDR1 is SGDLS, CDR2 YYNGEE, per germline. V lost 3 bases and J 3 bases, leaving 6 bases between the germline ends. CDR3 DNA: TGTGCCAGCAGCGCCACCGAAGAGACCCAGTACTTC. Its translation is CASSATEETQYF.

In DNA form, the CDR3 reads TGTGCCAGCAGCAAAATATACACGAAGTCTGGGGCCAACGTCCTGACTTTC. Its translation: CASSKIYTKSGANVLTF. The rearrangement links TRBV21-1 to TRBJ2-6; TRBD1 is the table's D call and was not checked against the DNA. TRBV21-1 is shown as a pseudogene. The CDR3 runs 17 residues.

The chain carries TRBV5-4 and TRBJ2-7; D is perhaps TRBD1 or TRBD2 (5 bases each). The CDR3 is made up of 15 amino acids. CDR1 and CDR2 from the germline V gene are SGHNT and YYREEE (reference sequence). V lost 0 bases, J lost 3 bases, and 13 bases lay in between. This chain's CDR3 is CASSLARVGGYEQYF. CDR3 DNA: TGTGCCAGCAGCTTGGCCAGGGTTGGGGGCTACGAGCAGTACTTC. The variable domain in full, completed from reference TRBV5-4 and TRBJ2-7, reads ETGVTQSPTHLIKTRGQQVTLRCSSQSGHNTVSWYQQALGQGPQFIFQYYREEENGRGNFPPRFSGLQFPNYSSELNVNALELDDSALYLCASSLARVGGYEQYFGPGTRLTVT.

The genes are TRBV6-4 and TRBJ1-6, with no clear D. The CDR3 is 13 residues long. The V end was cut by 3 bases, the J end by 5 bases, with 5 bases between. Germline CDR1 is MRHNA and CDR2 is SNTAGT. CDR3 region: CASSDTNNSPLHF. The CDR3 nucleotides read TGTGCCAGCAGTGATACGAATAATTCACCCCTCCACTTT.

The V gene is TRBV6-1, the J gene TRBJ1-1; D perhaps matches TRBD1 (5 bases). Germline V gives CDR1 MNHNS, CDR2 SASEGT. This CDR3 contains 16 residues. V was pared by 1 base and J by 1 base, with 13 bases between. Here the CDR3 reads CASSEGVGLKNTEAFF. CDR3 coding DNA: TGTGCCAGCAGTGAAGGGGTGGGGCTGAAGAACACTGAAGCTTTCTTT.

CDR3 in DNA: TGTGCCAGCAAAATAGAGGGGTTGTCCTACGAGCAGTACTTC. It specifies CASKIEGLSYEQYF. The chain carries TRBV2 and TRBJ2-7; D may be TRBD1 or TRBD2 (5 bases each). CDR3 length: 14 residues. Germline-derived CDR1 and CDR2 are SNHLY and FYNNEI. Trimming took off 7 bases at V and 1 base at J, with 14 bases between the two ends.

The V call is TRBV5-1, the J call TRBJ2-7, with D unclear. Germline V gene sequence: CDR1 SGHRS, CDR2 YFSETQ. The CDR3 runs 13 residues. The V end lost 4 bases, the J end lost 2 bases, and 10 bases lay between the germline ends. The CDR3 coding sequence is TGCGCCAGCAGCATAGATGGAACCTACGAGCAGTACTTC. It is translated as CASSIDGTYEQYF.

The genes are TRBV9 and TRBJ2-3; D is undetermined. Trimming removed 2 bases from V and 6 bases from J, with 10 bases in between. Germline V gene data show CDR1 as SGDLS and CDR2 as YYNGEE. The CDR3 is 13 residues long. DNA for the CDR3: TGTGCCAGCAGCGTCAACGAGCTCGATACGCAGTATTTT. This gives the protein CASSVNELDTQYF.

The chain uses TRBV21-1 and TRBJ1-5; the DNA was not used to check the table's D call, TRBD1. TRBV21-1 is a known pseudogene. The CDR3 runs to 11 residues. The CDR3 DNA follows: TGTGCCAGATCAGGGTTTCAGCCCCAGCATTTT. Its protein is CARSGFQPQHF.

The CDR3 DNA is TGTGCCTGGAGCGCCGGGACAGGGGAAGGGCCCCAGCATTTT. It translates to CAWSAGTGEGPQHF. The gene calls are TRBV30 and TRBJ1-5; 10 nucleotides line up with TRBD1. Trimming removed 3 bases from V and 9 bases from J; junction bases left unmatched: 8. This CDR3 contains 14 residues. Germline CDR1 and CDR2: GTSNPN and SVGIG (reference sequence).

The genes are TRBV18 and TRBJ1-1; D gene unclear. This CDR3 is 12 amino acids long. The V end was cut by 4 bases, the J end by 10 bases, with 13 bases between. In germline, CDR1 is KGHSH, CDR2 LQKENI. The CDR3 DNA reads TGTGCCAGCTCACGATCTCGGAATTTAGCTTTCTTT. It yields the protein CASSRSRNLAFF.

A few counts support this clone. V gene TRBV27 combines with J gene TRBJ2-2; TRBD1 aligns across 10 bases. Trimming took 5 bases from V and 5 from J; bases not matched to a gene: 8. This CDR3 region has 16 residues. Germline V lookup: CDR1 MNHEY, CDR2 SMNVEV (reference sequence). The CDR3 reads CASSTGPGQGTGELFF. The CDR3 DNA follows: TGTGCCAGCAGTACAGGACCGGGACAGGGGACCGGGGAGCTGTTTTTT.

This clone came up once. The V call is TRBV4-1, the J call TRBJ2-3; the match to TRBD1 covers 7 bases. This CDR3 comprises 12 residues. Germline V gene sequence: CDR1 MGHRA, CDR2 YSYEKL. Trimming cost V 6 bases and J 9 bases; bases outside gene matches: 6. CDR3 region: CASRFPGGTQYF. The CDR3 DNA reads as TGCGCCAGCAGGTTCCCAGGGGGAACGCAGTATTTT.

This chain uses TRBV25-1 with TRBJ1-2; D may be TRBD1 (6 bases). The CDR3 is made up of 13 amino acids. Trimming cost V 7 bases and J 6 bases, with 15 bases left between them. Germline assignment: CDR1 MGHDK and CDR2 SYGVNS. DNA for the CDR3: TGTGCCAGCAAGGGACATAACAACCATGGCTACACCTTC. Its protein product is CASKGHNNHGYTF.

The V call is TRBV7-9, the J call TRBJ1-2; 8 positions match TRBD1. Germline V gene lookup returns CDR1 SEHNR and CDR2 FQNEAQ (reference sequence). This CDR3 spans 14 amino acids. With V trimmed by 5 bases and J by 8 bases, 10 bases remained unmatched. The CDR3 is CASSHPGQGRGYTF. The CDR3 DNA reads as TGTGCCAGCAGCCATCCCGGACAGGGTAGAGGCTACACCTTC.

The chain joins TRBV4-1 to TRBJ2-3; 12 bases line up with TRBD2. The V and J ends lost 0 bases and 5 bases, in that order; junction bases with no gene match: 9. This CDR3 region has 18 residues. Germline lookup yields CDR1 MGHRA and CDR2 YSYEKL. The CDR3 nucleotides read TGCGCCAGCAGCCAAGAAAGGGCGGGACTAGCGGGCAGAGATACGCAGTATTTT. Its protein product is CASSQERAGLAGRDTQYF.

The chain combines TRBV6-5 with TRBJ1-3, with D uncertain. Germline V gene sequence: CDR1 MNHEY, CDR2 SVGAGI. V was pared by 0 bases and J by 0 bases, with 9 bases between. The CDR3 is 16 residues long. The CDR3 reads CASSYSIGSSGNTIYF. As DNA, the CDR3 is TGTGCCAGCAGTTACTCGATTGGTTCCTCTGGAAACACCATATATTTT.